Below, one T cell receptor beta chain is given with its context. The antigen remains undetermined. This sample was taken from a study of human T cells and chemical hapten exposure. Study-wide points: Expanded TCRs clustered into significantly more large CDR3 similarity groups than controls, the analysis revealed. Healthy people's immune response may differ from that of the donors, who had alopecia.

Germline-derived CDR1 and CDR2 are SGHDN and FVKESK. The CDR3 is 16 residues long. The germline V and J ends were trimmed by 2 bases and 7 bases, with 18 bases remaining between them. Unique molecular identifiers were linked by the library to individual cDNA molecules. TCRdb fed the RACE reads into MiXCR, producing one record per CDR3 protein. This table holds approximately 100,000 distinct CDR3 sequences, around 10% found once. The time point was: pre-sensitization, week 0. Treatment described: therapeutic diphenylcyclopropenone sensitization with weekly scalp DPC. The chain combines TRBV14 with TRBJ2-1; D uncertain. This TCR was sampled from a woman aged 45-65 years with alopecia areata. Some clones in this sample may be carry-over from other donors' samples. The starting material was whole blood, obtained in connection with sensitization to the hapten diphenylcyclopropenone (DPC). CDR3 sequence reads: CASSQTYSALRNEQFF. The CDR3 coding sequence is TGTGCCAGCAGCCAAACTTACAGTGCCTTAAGGAATGAGCAGTTCTTC.